The 13 T cell receptor beta chains below come from one sample, sequenced in a study of CD8 T cells in Susac syndrome. The RNA input was roughly 0.45 to 1 ug, and it was reverse transcribed with random hexamers. TCRdb analysed the immunoSEQ multiplex PCR reads with MiXCR anew, one entry per CDR3 protein. In the table there are approximately 90,000 distinct CDR3 sequences, 85% to 95% of which are singletons. Material for sequencing was CD8+ T cells from PBMCs. The origin of the receptors is a human donor in good health.

The chain links TRBV14 to TRBJ2-3; either TRBD1 or TRBD2 may fit D (6 bases each). V lost 1 base and J 0 bases, leaving 14 bases between the germline ends. Germline lookup yields CDR1 SGHDN and CDR2 FVKESK. This CDR3 is 17 amino acids long. CDR3 in DNA: TGTGCCAGCAGCCAAGGTTGGGGGGCAGGTAGCACAGATACGCAGTATTTT. Amino acid sequence: CASSQGWGAGSTDTQYF.

The V call is TRBV6-5, the J call TRBJ1-2; D gene unclear. CDR3 length equals 14 residues. V gave up 6 bases and J gave up 4 bases, with 15 bases separating them. From germline, CDR1 is MNHEY and CDR2 SVGAGI. The CDR3 DNA reads TGTGCCAGCAGACCCGACACGCTAGTCTATGGCTACACCTTC. It yields the protein CASRPDTLVYGYTF.

This clonotype was counted once. This chain connects TRBV7-6 to TRBJ1-4; maybe TRBD1 (5 bases). Germline-derived CDR1 and CDR2 are SGHVS and FNYEAQ. The CDR3 length is 13 residues. V lost 1 base to trimming and J lost 11 bases, with 11 bases between them. DNA of the CDR3: TGTGCCAGCAGCTTAGAGGGGACGGGGAAACTGTTTTTT. Residues: CASSLEGTGKLFF.

The chain uses TRBV6-2 or TRBV6-3 and TRBJ2-7; no definite D call. The V gene lost 3 bases and the J gene lost 8 bases, with 20 bases spanning the gap. The CDR3 spans 15 residues. CDR1 MNHEY and CDR2 SVGEGT come from the germline V gene. The CDR3 loop is CASSYGISGPSQQYF. CDR3 nucleotide sequence: TGTGCCAGCAGTTATGGAATTAGTGGGCCTTCTCAGCAGTACTTC.

This rearrangement joins TRBV12-3 or TRBV12-4 to TRBJ2-7; D might be TRBD1 or TRBD2, each matching 5 bases. The V end was cut by 5 bases, the J end by 2 bases, with 13 bases between. The CDR3 covers 14 residues. CDR3 nucleotide sequence: TGTGCCAGCAGTCTCGGGACCGTACCCTACGAGCAGTACTTC. Its protein is CASSLGTVPYEQYF.

The V call is TRBV5-1, the J call TRBJ1-1; D gene ambiguous. This CDR3 region has 14 residues. CDR1 is SGHRS, CDR2 YFSETQ, per germline. V was pared by 4 bases and J by 1 base, with 11 bases between. The CDR3 nucleotides are TGCGCCAGCAGCGTCTGGGGTGGGAACACTGAAGCTTTCTTT. The encoded protein is CASSVWGGNTEAFF.

The V and J genes are TRBV6-4 and TRBJ2-1; D remains unclear. With 6 bases removed from V and 5 bases from J, the gap between germline ends came to 11 bases. The CDR3 contains 13 residues. Germline assignment: CDR1 MRHNA and CDR2 SNTAGT. In DNA form, the CDR3 reads TGTGCCAGCAGCGCAGACGGGCACAATGAGCAGTTCTTC. It encodes CASSADGHNEQFF.

This chain joins TRBV29-1 and TRBJ1-1; D may be TRBD1 (5 bases). Germline CDR1 and CDR2: SQVTM and ANQGSEA. CDR3 length: 13 amino acids. Trimming took 4 bases from V and 1 from J, leaving 10 bases between them. The CDR3: CSVVTAANTEAFF. The CDR3 DNA sequence: TGCAGCGTTGTGACAGCGGCGAACACTGAAGCTTTCTTT.

The table lists this clonotype with a count of one. This chain links TRBV7-3 with TRBJ1-1, with no clear D. V lost 0 bases and J 0 bases, leaving 2 bases between the germline ends. The CDR3 covers 13 residues. Germline V gene lookup returns CDR1 SGHTA and CDR2 FQGTGA. Here the CDR3 reads CASSLTLNTEAFF. The CDR3 coding sequence is TGTGCCAGCAGCTTAACTTTGAACACTGAAGCTTTCTTT.

The gene calls are TRBV12-5 and TRBJ2-1, with D maybe TRBD1 (6 bases). Per germline, CDR1 LGHNT and CDR2 FRNRAP. The CDR3 sequence is 12 residues long. V was pared by 9 bases and J by 8 bases, with 14 bases between. CDR3 sequence reads: CASASGVDEQFF. The DNA of the CDR3 is TGTGCTAGCGCCTCAGGGGTGGATGAGCAGTTCTTC.

The chain recombines TRBV6-5 with TRBJ2-5; 11 bases agree with TRBD2. From germline, CDR1 is MNHEY and CDR2 SVGAGI. CDR3 length: 15 residues. With V trimmed by 6 bases and J by 5 bases, 8 bases remained unmatched. The DNA of the CDR3 is TGTGCCAGCAGCCCCTCGGCTAGCGGGGGGGAGACCCAGTACTTC. This translates into CASSPSASGGETQYF.

The J gene is TRBJ1-2, the V gene TRBV4-2, with D unclear. V lost 0 bases and J 8 bases, leaving 10 bases between the germline ends. CDR1 and CDR2 (germline): LGHNA, YNFKEQ. This CDR3 comprises 13 residues. CDR3 nucleotides: TGTGCCAGCAGCCAAGATCTGGGAGAGGGCTACACCTTC. Residues: CASSQDLGEGYTF.

The chain couples TRBV4-2 to TRBJ2-7, with TRBD2 identical over 7 bases. Germline-derived CDR1 and CDR2 are LGHNA and YNFKEQ. V shed 1 base, J shed 1 base, and the junction held 7 bases outside the gene matches. This CDR3 is built from 16 residues. The CDR3 sequence: CASSQGLSGVSYEQYF. The DNA for the CDR3 is TGTGCCAGCAGCCAAGGGTTGAGCGGGGTATCCTACGAGCAGTACTTC.